This T cell receptor (beta chain) was captured by sequencing in a study of blood T cell dynamics during melanoma immunotherapy. CDR1 is WSHSY and CDR2 is SAAADI in the germline V gene. V shed 8 bases and J shed 7 bases, with 15 bases lying between them. CDR3 length: 13 residues. Time point denoted: week 3, after first cycle of checkpoint inhibitor. Measured with immunoSEQ multiplex PCR; TCRdb has only the in-frame clones, and not every one. Among around 15,000 clones listed, 92% were seen once. The origin of this receptor is a human donor with melanoma. This chain links TRBV10-2 with TRBJ2-1; D is unclear. Material: blood, obtained from a patient treated with checkpoint blockade. The CDR3 DNA reads TGCGCCAGCGCAGATCCTTTTCGTAATGAGCAGTTCTTC. As protein: CASADPFRNEQFF.